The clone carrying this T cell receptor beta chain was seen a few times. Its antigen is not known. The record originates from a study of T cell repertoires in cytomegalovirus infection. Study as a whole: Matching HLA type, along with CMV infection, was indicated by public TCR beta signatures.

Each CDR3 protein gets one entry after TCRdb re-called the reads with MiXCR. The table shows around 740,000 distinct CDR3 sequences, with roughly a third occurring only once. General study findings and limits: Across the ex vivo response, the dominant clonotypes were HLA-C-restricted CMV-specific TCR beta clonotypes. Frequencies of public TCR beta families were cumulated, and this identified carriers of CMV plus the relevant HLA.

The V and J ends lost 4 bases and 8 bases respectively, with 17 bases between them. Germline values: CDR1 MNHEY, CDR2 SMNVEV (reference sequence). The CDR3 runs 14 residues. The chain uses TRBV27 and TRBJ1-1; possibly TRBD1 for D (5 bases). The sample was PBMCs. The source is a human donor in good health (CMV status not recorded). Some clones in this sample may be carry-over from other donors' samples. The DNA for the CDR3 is TGTGCCAGCAGTTGGATCGGGGGTACAGGAGAAGCTTTCTTT. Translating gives CASSWIGGTGEAFF.